One and the same sample provided the 7 T cell receptor beta chains below, sequenced in a study of PD-1 blockade in classical Hodgkin lymphoma (dated by TCRdb to the early 2020s). The library was obtained by the immunoSEQ multiplex PCR assay. This is the immuneACCESS table as TCRdb keeps it, with only in-frame sequences that have V and J called. A part of the clones is gone; compared with another copy, unresolved V genes explain less than half, and the rest is unexplained. This sample comprises around 92,000 clones, 83% of them detected only once. Together, the top ten hold about 17% of the sample. According to the study, the label for this sample's time point signals: cycle 4 day 1 (C4D1), after 5 to 7 weeks of nivolumab. All trial patients had relapsed after autologous stem cell transplantation, with cohorts A, B and C differing in prior brentuximab vedotin exposure. The material was peripheral blood mononuclear cells (PBMCs), obtained before the fourth cycle of nivolumab. The receptors shown here come from a human donor with classical Hodgkin lymphoma.

The rearrangement links TRBV7-2 to TRBJ2-2; TRBD2 aligns across 7 bases. The CDR3 extends over 16 amino acids. Trimming cost V 3 bases and J 7 bases; bases outside gene matches: 11. Per germline, CDR1 SGHTA and CDR2 FQGNSA. The CDR3 DNA is TGTGCCAGCAGCTTTCGGTCGGGAGGCCCCCACGGGGAGCTGTTTTTT. Translation gives CASSFRSGGPHGELFF.

The CDR3 sequence: CASSLDGLSSTDTQYF. As DNA, the CDR3 is TGTGCCAGCAGTTTAGACGGACTATCTAGCACAGATACGCAGTATTTT. J is TRBJ2-3 and V is TRBV28; a possible D gene is TRBD2 (6 bases). V gave up 2 bases and J gave up 0 bases, with 12 bases separating them. The germline V gene encodes CDR1 MDHEN and CDR2 SYDVKM. CDR3 length: 16 amino acids. The full variable domain, in which reference TRBV28 and TRBJ2-3 provide the parts outside the CDR3, is DVKVTQSSRYLVKRTGEKVFLECVQDMDHENMFWYRQDPGLGLRLIYFSYDVKMKEKGDIPEGYSVSREKKERFSLILESASTNQTSMYLCASSLDGLSSTDTQYFGPGTRLTVL.

This chain joins TRBV2 and TRBJ2-6, with D perhaps TRBD2 (6 bases). V lost 7 bases and J lost 0, with 10 bases in between. Germline V gene lookup returns CDR1 SNHLY and CDR2 FYNNEI. The CDR3 is made up of 15 amino acids. In DNA form, the CDR3 reads TGTGCCAGCACCCCCGGGAGCTCTGGGGCCAACGTCCTGACTTTC. Translated, it gives CASTPGSSGANVLTF.

The J gene is TRBJ2-7, the V gene TRBV6-1; unclear D gene. The V gene's germline CDR1 is MNHNS and CDR2 SASEGT. V was cut by 0 bases and J by 4 bases, with 10 bases left in between. The CDR3 has 14 residues. CDR3 in DNA: TGTGCCAGCAGTGAAGCAATGGCTGGGTACGAGCAGTACTTC. Translation gives CASSEAMAGYEQYF.

This rearrangement joins TRBV7-9 to TRBJ1-2, with 10 bases identical to TRBD1. V gave up 5 bases and J gave up 8 bases; unmatched junction bases: 17. The CDR3 is 17 amino acids. Germline assignment: CDR1 SEHNR and CDR2 FQNEAQ (reference sequence). The CDR3 loop reads CASSMRELRDRGSGYTF. CDR3 coding DNA: TGTGCCAGCAGCATGAGAGAGCTCCGGGACAGGGGAAGCGGCTACACCTTC.

The CDR3 DNA sequence: TGCAGCGTTGGGGTAGCGGGACAAGAGACCCAGTACTTC. It yields the protein CSVGVAGQETQYF. The V and J genes are TRBV29-1 and TRBJ2-5, with 8 bases that match TRBD2. The germline V gene encodes CDR1 SQVTM and CDR2 ANQGSEA. The CDR3 has 13 amino acids. V dropped 4 bases and J dropped 2; count of bases not matched to a gene: 3. Looking up the rest from reference TRBV29-1 and TRBJ2-5 gives the full variable domain: SAVISQKPSRDICQRGTSLTIQCQVDSQVTMMFWYRQQPGQSLTLIATANQGSEATYESGFVIDKFPISRPNLTFSTLTVSNMSPEDSSIYLCSVGVAGQETQYFGPGTRLLVL.

The chain uses TRBV18 and TRBJ1-2; D is undetermined. The germline V gene encodes CDR1 KGHSH and CDR2 LQKENI. CDR3 size: 14 residues. Trimming took off 3 bases at V and 6 bases at J, with 14 bases between the two ends. The CDR3 sequence is CASSPSRQTNGYTF. The CDR3 nucleotides are TGTGCCAGCTCACCCAGCAGGCAGACTAATGGCTACACCTTC.